The clone carrying this T cell receptor (beta chain) was counted only a few times. Its antigen remains unidentified. The data were obtained in a study of T cells after yellow fever vaccination. Whole-study context: Libraries from low-cell-number fractions were prepared with the SMART-Seq v4 Ultra Low Input RNA kit. Whole-study results and caveats: Post-booster samples contained most primary-vaccination clones (more than 95% CD4, 88% CD8). A small share of clonotypes appeared in both CD4 and CD8 compartments.

Trimming took 3 bases from V and 2 from J; bases not matched to a gene: 9. The CDR3 length is 17 residues. Template-switching 5'RACE yielded the TCR cDNA; a universal primer site and UMIs were added in the process. TCRdb re-called the 5' RACE reads through MiXCR, storing one row per CDR3 protein. The table records some 600,000 distinct CDR3 sequences, about 15% of them present only once. The receptor was derived from a man younger than 35 who received the YFV17D yellow fever vaccine. The specimen was PBMCs, collected less than 6 days after the first yellow fever vaccination. The chain carries TRBV12-3 or TRBV12-4 and TRBJ2-3, with 9 nucleotides matching TRBD2. This chain's CDR3 is CASSFGASGAFTDTQYF. In nucleotides, the CDR3 is TGTGCCAGCAGTTTCGGAGCTAGCGGGGCCTTCACAGATACGCAGTATTTT.